The next 3 T cell receptor beta chains were all read from a single sample in a study of PD-1 blockade in classical Hodgkin lymphoma. Each of the patients experienced relapse following autologous stem cell transplantation, and their brentuximab vedotin exposure differed. Produced via immunoSEQ multiplex PCR; TCRdb's table is partial and in-frame only. This sample has 20,000 to 25,000 clones, with 70% to 80% found just once. This sample comprised peripheral blood mononuclear cells (PBMCs), obtained before the second cycle of nivolumab. The receptor set was obtained from a human donor with classical Hodgkin lymphoma.

The chain carries TRBV5-5 and TRBJ2-7; perhaps TRBD1 as D (5 bases). Trimming shortened V by 0 bases and J by 1 base, and 14 bases separated the two germline ends. The CDR3 runs 16 residues. The germline gives CDR1 SGHKS, CDR2 YYEKEE (reference sequence). For the CDR3, the DNA is TGTGCCAGCAGCTTGGGTGTGGCAGGGCCTTCCTACGAGCAGTACTTC. Translated, it gives CASSLGVAGPSYEQYF.

The chain carries TRBV9 and TRBJ2-1; D is possibly TRBD1 or TRBD2 (5 bases each). Trimming removed 2 bases from V and 9 bases from J, with 15 bases in between. Looked up from germline, CDR1 is SGDLS and CDR2 is YYNGEE. The length of the CDR3 is 14 residues. CDR3 DNA sequence: TGTGCCAGCAGCGTCGGGACCACTTTAGGTGAGCAGTTCTTC. This codes for CASSVGTTLGEQFF. The variable domain in full, with the rest retrieved from reference TRBV9 and TRBJ2-1, is DSGVTQTPKHLITATGQRVTLRCSPRSGDLSVYWYQQSLDQGLQFLIQYYNGEERAKGNILERFSAQQFPDLHSELNLSSLELGDSALYFCASSVGTTLGEQFFGPGTRLTVL.

The J gene is TRBJ2-1, the V gene TRBV28; D may correspond to TRBD1 or TRBD2 (5 bases each). The CDR3 extends over 14 amino acids. V lost 4 bases and J lost 6, with 13 bases in between. CDR1 and CDR2 from the germline V gene are MDHEN and SYDVKM. The chain's CDR3 is CASSSGTTSNEQFF. The CDR3, as DNA: TGTGCCAGCAGTTCCGGGACCACCTCCAATGAGCAGTTCTTC.